Listed below are T cell receptor beta chains from one sample, sequenced in a study of T cell responses to AZD1222 COVID-19 vaccine. Using immunoSEQ multiplex PCR, the repertoire was profiled, and TCRdb retains in-frame clones only, with some absent. The sample shows some 100,000 clones, less than 90% of them seen only once. The sample here was peripheral blood, taken on day 0 of AZD1222 vaccination. These receptors were collected from an adult in good health. Both conserved end residues are trimmed from each CDR3.

10 | TRBJ2-3 | TRBV10-3 | AISRTDVKQY
11 | TRBJ1-1 | TRBV5-7 | ASSWDRTTEAF
12 | TRBJ2-7 | TRBV10-3 | AIKGRGTFYEQY
11 | TRBJ1-4 | TRBV11-2 | ASGSDRVEKLF
15 | TRBJ2-1 | TRBV18 | ASSPRSGTGAGNEQF
14 | TRBJ2-7 | TRBV5-4 | ASSPGESRSSYEQY
14 | TRBJ2-5 | TRBV5-1 | ASSLAGVSNQETQY
13 | TRBJ1-2 | TRBV28 | ASSLQQTGNYGYT
11 | TRBJ1-1 | TRBV27 | ASKPYRTTEAF
12 | TRBJ1-4 | TRBV7-9 | ASSMGQGDEKLF
13 | TRBJ2-1 | TRBV2 | ASSATSASAHEQF
10 | TRBJ1-1 | TRBV28 | ASTVPYTEAF
14 | TRBJ2-7 | TRBV27 | ASSQKTGQASYEQY
20 | TRBJ1-5 | TRBV7-5 | VRSLAYRQGLSQPTNNQPQH
10 | TRBJ1-2 | TRBV10-3 | ASGQTDYGYT
11 | TRBJ2-7 | TRBV18 | ASSPPQEGEQY
9 | TRBJ2-7 | TRBV2 | ASSLIREQY
14 | TRBJ1-3 | TRBV10-3 | AIRKTGAYSGNTIY
13 | TRBJ2-7 | TRBV12-5 | ASGPEAVSSYEQY
12 | TRBJ2-7 | TRBV5-1 | ASSSGRLDDEQY
16 | TRBJ2-1 | TRBV5-6 | ASSLARWREGHYNEQF
9 | TRBJ2-5 | TRBV6-4 | ASSSQETQY
13 | TRBJ1-2 | TRBV5-1 | ASSLEGAPNYGYT
13 | TRBJ1-4 | TRBV5-4 | ASTSGGGAFEKLF
13 | TRBJ1-5 | TRBV25-1 | ASSEPPFRGQPQH
15 | TRBJ2-1 | TRBV7-2 | ASSLDRGQGAFNEQF
17 | TRBJ2-3 | TRBV5-1 | ASRLPTGTGITSTDTQY
15 | TRBJ2-3 | TRBV7-9 | ASSLARAGSYTDTQY
15 | TRBJ1-6 | TRBV2 | ASSDLGVAFINSPLH